Shown below are 25 T cell receptor beta chains from a single sample sequenced in a study of post-analysis software for immune sequencing data. Study-wide points: Patients carried 5 or 6 TRBV segments more frequently than controls did, and TRBV5-6, TRBV5-1 and TRBV20-1 were among them.

Antigens of these TCRs are unknown. Each TCR beta cDNA library carried unique molecular identifiers. TCRdb used MiXCR to reprocess the PCR reads, holding one entry per CDR3 protein. The repertoire holds about 540,000 distinct CDR3 sequences, with around a third as singletons. Material: blood. These receptors all come from a girl under 18 with multiple sclerosis.

V and J are TRBV6-5 and TRBJ1-5; D is uncertain. The V end lost 6 bases, the J end lost 2 bases, and 17 bases lay between the germline ends. Looked up from germline, CDR1 is MNHEY and CDR2 is SVGAGI. The CDR3 is 16 residues long. The CDR3 sequence: CASRPNTFGGNQPQHF. In DNA, the CDR3 is TGTGCCAGCAGGCCGAACACGTTTGGCGGCAATCAGCCCCAGCATTTT.

The rearrangement links TRBV20-1 to TRBJ1-2; 9 nucleotides align to TRBD1. With 3 bases clipped from V and 0 bases from J, the junction kept 14 bases outside the gene matches. The germline V gene encodes CDR1 DFQATT and CDR2 SNEGSKA (reference sequence). This CDR3 region has 18 residues. The CDR3 nucleotides are TGCAGTGCTAGCCTCAAAGGGACAGGGAGGGACACTAACTATGGCTACACCTTC. Encoded protein: CSASLKGTGRDTNYGYTF.

The chain has TRBV12-3 or TRBV12-4 and TRBJ2-7; D is possibly TRBD1 (8 bases). V was trimmed by 7 bases and J by 6 bases, leaving 13 bases between them. This CDR3 region has 12 residues. This chain's CDR3 is CASNRGGSEQYF. The CDR3 DNA reads as TGTGCCAGCAACAGGGGGGGGAGCGAGCAGTACTTC.

The V call is TRBV20-1, the J call TRBJ2-7; D remains ambiguous. The germline V and J ends were trimmed by 0 bases and 3 bases, with 9 bases remaining between them. The length of the CDR3 is 13 residues. Germline loops: CDR1 DFQATT, CDR2 SNEGSKA (reference sequence). CDR3 sequence reads: CSARDAINYEQYF. The CDR3, as DNA: TGCAGTGCTAGAGATGCCATCAACTACGAGCAGTACTTC.

This chain's CDR3 is CASSPSGGLSYGYTF. In DNA, the CDR3 is TGTGCCAGCAGCCCCTCAGGGGGTTTGAGCTATGGCTACACCTTC. The chain couples TRBV7-6 to TRBJ1-2; 7 nucleotides agree with TRBD1. Germline CDR1 and CDR2: SGHVS and FNYEAQ. V shed 5 bases and J 4 bases; nucleotides not matched to a gene: 10. The CDR3 runs 15 residues.

A few counts support this clonotype. The chain links TRBV29-1 to TRBJ1-2; no definite D call. Deletions cut 3 bases from V and 4 bases from J, with 6 bases between. Germline CDR1 reads SQVTM; CDR2 reads ANQGSEA. This CDR3 is 11 amino acids long. The CDR3 loop reads CSVDSIYGYTF. The DNA for the CDR3 is TGCAGCGTTGACAGTATCTATGGCTACACCTTC.

This clonotype appeared a few times. CDR3 protein: CSVETDANYGYTF. Written as DNA, the CDR3 is TGCAGCGTTGAGACCGACGCTAACTATGGCTACACCTTC. The rearrangement joins TRBV29-1 to TRBJ1-2, with D unresolved. The CDR3 runs to 13 residues. CDR1 SQVTM and CDR2 ANQGSEA come from the germline V gene. The V end was cut by 3 bases, the J end by 0 bases, with 8 bases between.

This chain connects TRBV15 to TRBJ1-5; D is ambiguous. CDR1 and CDR2 from the germline V gene are LNHNV and YYDKDF (reference sequence). V gave up 0 bases and J gave up 3 bases, with 9 bases separating them. The CDR3 runs to 15 residues. CDR3 residues: CATSREKRANQPQHF. The CDR3 coding sequence is TGTGCCACCAGCAGAGAGAAAAGGGCCAATCAGCCCCAGCATTTT.

The genes are TRBV24-1 and TRBJ2-7, with D perhaps matching TRBD1 (6 bases). With the DNA end fitting TRBJ2-5 better, the J assignment may be wrong. The germline V gene has CDR1 KGHDR and CDR2 SFDVKD. The CDR3 is 15 residues long. In DNA, the CDR3 is TGTGCCACCAGTGACCGGACAGCTGGACAAGAGACCCAGTACTTC. It specifies CATSDRTAGQETQYF.

This clonotype was counted between two and nine times. V gene TRBV20-1 combines with J gene TRBJ2-3; 13 bases fit TRBD2. Trimming at V came to 5 bases and at J to 0 bases, leaving 5 bases not matched to a gene. The CDR3 runs to 16 residues. Germline V gene lookup returns CDR1 DFQATT and CDR2 SNEGSKA (reference sequence). CDR3 loop: CSAGRLAGGSTDTQYF. In DNA, the CDR3 is TGCAGTGCTGGGAGACTAGCGGGGGGTAGCACAGATACGCAGTATTTT.

The chain is built from TRBV29-1 and TRBJ2-1; D assignment may be TRBD1 or TRBD2 (5 bases each). CDR3 length: 13 amino acids. The V gene's germline CDR1 is SQVTM and CDR2 ANQGSEA. V was shortened by 4 bases and J by 8 bases, with 15 bases between the two germline ends. The CDR3 loop is CSVAGLSGHEQFF. For the CDR3, the DNA is TGCAGCGTTGCCGGACTCTCGGGACATGAGCAGTTCTTC.

This chain connects TRBV19 to TRBJ1-5; D not certain. The CDR3 has 14 residues. The germline gives CDR1 LNHDA, CDR2 SQIVND (reference sequence). Trimming removed 7 bases from V and 7 bases from J, with 17 bases in between. CDR3 DNA sequence: TGTGCCAGTACCATCTCGGGGTTGCAGCAGCCCCAGCATTTT. It yields the protein CASTISGLQQPQHF.

This CDR3 is CASSRDSRSTDTQYF. For the CDR3, the DNA is TGTGCCAGCAGCCGGGACTCCCGGAGCACAGATACGCAGTATTTT. V usage is TRBV28 and J usage is TRBJ2-3, with D possibly matching TRBD2 (6 bases). This CDR3 contains 15 residues. The germline CDR1 and CDR2 sequences are MDHEN and SYDVKM. The V end was cut by 6 bases, the J end by 0 bases, with 13 bases between.

The chain recombines TRBV11-2 with TRBJ1-2; a weak D match, TRBD1 (5 bases). CDR1 and CDR2 (germline): SGHAT, FQNNGV. Deletions cut 7 bases from V and 8 bases from J, with 20 bases between. The CDR3 spans 14 residues. CDR3: CASTRGGGGSGYTF. The CDR3 nucleotides are TGTGCCAGCACCCGGGGCGGGGGAGGCAGCGGCTACACCTTC. Filled out from reference TRBV11-2 and TRBJ1-2, the complete variable domain reads EAGVAQSPRYKIIEKRQSVAFWCNPISGHATLYWYQQILGQGPKLLIQFQNNGVVDDSQLPKDRFSAERLKGVDSTLKIQPAKLEDSAVYLCASTRGGGGSGYTFGSGTRLTVV.

The V gene is TRBV20-1, the J gene TRBJ1-1, with D hard to call. The V gene lost 5 bases and the J gene lost 8 bases, with 15 bases spanning the gap. The CDR3 is made up of 12 amino acids. Germline V gene data show CDR1 as DFQATT and CDR2 as SNEGSKA (reference sequence). Written as DNA, the CDR3 is TGCAGTGCTCACCGGGCAGAGTACGAAGCTTTCTTT. Protein product: CSAHRAEYEAFF.

This clonotype showed up just once. The chain is built from TRBV3-1 and TRBJ2-7, with 7 positions matching TRBD1. Germline CDR1 is LGHDT and CDR2 is YNNKEL (reference sequence). The CDR3 has 15 residues. J was trimmed by 3 bases and V by 1 base; bases with no gene match: 6. In DNA form, the CDR3 reads TGTGCCAGCAGCCAAGGCCGGGACAGTGACTACGAGCAGTACTTC. Protein sequence: CASSQGRDSDYEQYF.

At least ten counts were recorded for this clonotype. This rearrangement joins TRBV29-1 to TRBJ2-7, with a weak D call TRBD2 (7 bases). The CDR3 is made up of 13 amino acids. Germline CDR1 SQVTM, CDR2 ANQGSEA. Trimming left V 6 bases short and J 5 bases short, with 17 bases between. CDR3 sequence: CSVLGGPFHEQYF. CDR3 nucleotides: TGCAGCGTCCTGGGGGGGCCGTTCCACGAGCAGTACTTC.

The chain joins TRBV6-5 to TRBJ2-7; 10 bases are a match to TRBD2. Germline V lookup: CDR1 MNHEY, CDR2 SVGAGI. The CDR3 runs to 14 residues. The trim removed 2 bases at V and 7 bases at J, leaving 5 bases unmatched. CDR3 in amino acids: CASSYASGGPEQYF. CDR3 DNA: TGTGCCAGCAGTTACGCTAGCGGGGGACCAGAGCAGTACTTC.

This clonotype was observed many times. The chain links TRBV7-3 to TRBJ2-1; 11 bases map to TRBD2. The CDR3 length is 17 residues. The V gene end was trimmed by 2 bases and the J gene end by 2 bases; junction bases not matched to a gene: 5. Germline lookup yields CDR1 SGHTA and CDR2 FQGTGA. The CDR3 loop reads CASSLGFSGGAYNEQFF. For the CDR3, the DNA is TGTGCCAGCAGCTTAGGGTTTAGCGGGGGGGCCTACAATGAGCAGTTCTTC.

This clonotype was seen only a few times. V and J are TRBV4-1 and TRBJ1-5; 8 nucleotides line up with TRBD1. CDR3 size: 16 residues. Per the germline V gene, CDR1 is MGHRA and CDR2 is YSYEKL. J gave up 7 bases and V 2 bases, and 10 bases lay outside the gene matches. CDR3 bases: TGCGCCAGCAGCCAATTCGGACAGGGCATAGGACAGCCCCAGCATTTT. This sequence encodes CASSQFGQGIGQPQHF.

The rearrangement uses TRBV20-1 and TRBJ2-7; the match to TRBD2 covers 8 bases. V gave up 2 bases and J gave up 3 bases; unmatched junction bases: 9. Germline assignment: CDR1 DFQATT and CDR2 SNEGSKA (reference sequence). This CDR3 is 15 amino acids long. Here the CDR3 reads CSARRGTGGSYEQYF. In DNA, the CDR3 is TGCAGTGCTAGAAGGGGTACGGGGGGGAGCTACGAGCAGTACTTC.

This clonotype was observed a handful of times. DNA for the CDR3: TGTGCCAGCAGCTTAACGTCTCTGGGCGAGACCCAGTACTTC. Its translation: CASSLTSLGETQYF. The chain combines TRBV7-3 with TRBJ2-5, with D unclear. Trimming shortened V by 0 bases and J by 5 bases, and 10 bases separated the two germline ends. The CDR3 consists of 14 residues. Germline V gene sequence: CDR1 SGHTA, CDR2 FQGTGA.

The genes are TRBV6-5 and TRBJ2-2; weak D call: TRBD2 (6 bases). CDR3 length equals 17 residues. Germline V gene lookup returns CDR1 MNHEY and CDR2 SVGAGI. The V end lost 2 bases, the J end lost 5 bases, and 18 bases lay between the germline ends. The CDR3 loop reads CASSYTTLALGTGELFF. DNA of the CDR3: TGTGCCAGCAGTTACACCACACTAGCTTTGGGAACCGGGGAGCTGTTTTTT.

This chain links TRBV20-1 with TRBJ2-1, with 8 bases lining up with TRBD1. The germline V gene encodes CDR1 DFQATT and CDR2 SNEGSKA (reference sequence). The CDR3 sequence is 15 residues long. V gave up 0 bases and J gave up 6 bases; unmatched junction bases: 7. The CDR3 region has the DNA TGCAGTGCTAGAGATGCCAGGGGGCGGTCCAATGAGCAGTTCTTC. As protein: CSARDARGRSNEQFF.

The chain is built from TRBV12-3 or TRBV12-4 and TRBJ2-3; 9 bases are a match to TRBD1. V dropped 5 bases and J dropped 1; count of bases not matched to a gene: 7. The CDR3 has 16 amino acids. CDR3 sequence reads: CASSTWTGVGTDTQYF. The CDR3 DNA reads TGTGCCAGCAGTACCTGGACAGGGGTCGGCACAGATACGCAGTATTTT.